This T cell receptor beta chain was obtained from a study of PD-1 blockade in classical Hodgkin lymphoma. General observations from the study: TCR diversity at baseline was reported to be reduced in newly diagnosed patients relative to healthy donors.

Assay used: immunoSEQ multiplex PCR; TCRdb lists only in-frame clones, some missing. The sample lists roughly 50,000 clones; 86% were seen once. Turning to this clone: Its antigen is still unknown.

Germline loops: CDR1 MNHEY, CDR2 SMNVEV (reference sequence). Trimming took 5 bases from V and 4 from J, leaving 15 bases between them. This CDR3 is 14 amino acids long. Time point in this sample: cycle 4 day 1 (C4D1), after 6 weeks of nivolumab. Relapses following autologous stem cell transplantation were seen in all patients, with brentuximab vedotin exposure varying. This sequence was found in a human donor with classical Hodgkin lymphoma. This chain links TRBV27 with TRBJ2-7, with TRBD1 as a possible D gene (6 bases). Sequenced here: peripheral blood mononuclear cells (PBMCs), sampled before the fourth cycle of nivolumab. CDR3 in amino acids: CASSLTGTGYEQYF. The CDR3 nucleotides are TGTGCCAGCAGTCTTACAGGGACGGGGTACGAGCAGTACTTC.